This TCR beta chain was documented in a study of shared clonotypes between healthy human individuals. Deletions cut 7 bases from V and 8 bases from J, with 9 bases between. CDR1 is DFQATT and CDR2 is SNEGSKA in the germline V gene (reference sequence). CDR3 size: 10 residues. Assay used: immunoSEQ multiplex PCR; TCRdb lists only in-frame clones, some missing. The data show around 2.3 million clones, with approximately 94% seen just once and roughly 0.13% held by the top ten. This clonotype was sampled from a man between 18 and 29 years old in good health. This sequence joins TRBV20-1 and TRBJ2-1; maybe TRBD1 (6 bases). The sequenced material came from naive CD4+ T cells sorted from blood. Subset described: CD45RA+ positively selected. Here the CDR3 reads CSGGGDEQFF. DNA for the CDR3: TGCAGTGGAGGGGGAGATGAGCAGTTCTTC.